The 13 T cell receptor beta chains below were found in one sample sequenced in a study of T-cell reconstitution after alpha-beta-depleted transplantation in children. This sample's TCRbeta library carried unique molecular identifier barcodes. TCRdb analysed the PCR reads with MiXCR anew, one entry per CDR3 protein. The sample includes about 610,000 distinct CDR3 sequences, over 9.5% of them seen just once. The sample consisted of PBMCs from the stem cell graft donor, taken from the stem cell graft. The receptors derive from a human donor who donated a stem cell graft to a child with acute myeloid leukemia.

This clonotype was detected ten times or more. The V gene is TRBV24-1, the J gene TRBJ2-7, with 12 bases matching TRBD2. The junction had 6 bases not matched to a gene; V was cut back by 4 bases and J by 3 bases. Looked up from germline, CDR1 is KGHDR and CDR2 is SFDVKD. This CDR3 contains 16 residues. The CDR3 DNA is TGTGCCACCAGTGACCCCACTAGCGGGAGGAACTACGAGCAGTACTTC. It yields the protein CATSDPTSGRNYEQYF.

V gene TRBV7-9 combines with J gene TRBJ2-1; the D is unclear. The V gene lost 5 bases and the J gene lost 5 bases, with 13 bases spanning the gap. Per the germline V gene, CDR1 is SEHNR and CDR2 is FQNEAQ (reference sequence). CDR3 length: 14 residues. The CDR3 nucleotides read TGTGCCAGCAGCCTGGCGGACGGCCACAATGAGCAGTTCTTC. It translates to CASSLADGHNEQFF. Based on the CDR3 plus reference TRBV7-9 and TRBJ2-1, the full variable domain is DTGVSQNPRHKITKRGQNVTFRCDPISEHNRLYWYRQTLGQGPEFLTYFQNEAQLEKSRLLSDRFSAERPKGSFSTLEIQRTEQGDSAMYLCASSLADGHNEQFFGPGTRLTVL.

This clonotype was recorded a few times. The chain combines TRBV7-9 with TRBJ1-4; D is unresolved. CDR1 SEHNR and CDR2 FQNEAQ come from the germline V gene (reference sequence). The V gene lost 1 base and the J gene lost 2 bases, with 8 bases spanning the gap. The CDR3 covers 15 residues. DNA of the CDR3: TGTGCCAGCAGCTTAGTTAGGCGGACTAATGAAAAACTGTTTTTT. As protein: CASSLVRRTNEKLFF.

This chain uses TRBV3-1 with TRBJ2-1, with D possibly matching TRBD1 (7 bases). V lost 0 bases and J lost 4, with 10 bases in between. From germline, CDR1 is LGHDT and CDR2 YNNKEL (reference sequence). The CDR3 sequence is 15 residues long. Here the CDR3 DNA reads TGTGCCAGCAGCCAAGACAGGGGGAGGTACAATGAGCAGTTCTTC. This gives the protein CASSQDRGRYNEQFF.

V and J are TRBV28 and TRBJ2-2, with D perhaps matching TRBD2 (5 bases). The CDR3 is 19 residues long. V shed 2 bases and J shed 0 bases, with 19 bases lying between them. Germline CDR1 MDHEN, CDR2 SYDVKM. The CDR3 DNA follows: TGTGCCAGCAGTTTACTTGGCGGGTATGGGTTCGCGAACACCGGGGAGCTGTTTTTT. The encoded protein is CASSLLGGYGFANTGELFF. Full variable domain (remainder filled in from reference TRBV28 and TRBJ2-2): DVKVTQSSRYLVKRTGEKVFLECVQDMDHENMFWYRQDPGLGLRLIYFSYDVKMKEKGDIPEGYSVSREKKERFSLILESASTNQTSMYLCASSLLGGYGFANTGELFFGEGSRLTVL.

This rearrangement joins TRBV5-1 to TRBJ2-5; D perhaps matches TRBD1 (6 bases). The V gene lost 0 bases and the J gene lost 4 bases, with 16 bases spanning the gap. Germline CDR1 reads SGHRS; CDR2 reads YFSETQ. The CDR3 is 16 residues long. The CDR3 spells CASSLVGTKKGETQYF. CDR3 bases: TGCGCCAGCAGCTTGGTAGGGACAAAAAAAGGAGAGACCCAGTACTTC.

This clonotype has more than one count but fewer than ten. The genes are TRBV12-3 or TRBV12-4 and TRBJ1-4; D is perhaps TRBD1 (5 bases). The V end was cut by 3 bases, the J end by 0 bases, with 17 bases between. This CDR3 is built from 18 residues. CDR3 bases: TGTGCCAGCAGTTTTTTTGCAGGGACGATTGCAACTAATGAAAAACTGTTTTTT. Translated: CASSFFAGTIATNEKLFF.

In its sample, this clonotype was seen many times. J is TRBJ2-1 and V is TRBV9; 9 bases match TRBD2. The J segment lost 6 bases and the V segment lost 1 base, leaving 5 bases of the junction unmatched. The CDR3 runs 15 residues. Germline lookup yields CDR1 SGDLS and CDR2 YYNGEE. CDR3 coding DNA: TGTGCCAGCAGCGTACTAGCGGGATTTTCCAATGAGCAGTTCTTC. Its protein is CASSVLAGFSNEQFF.

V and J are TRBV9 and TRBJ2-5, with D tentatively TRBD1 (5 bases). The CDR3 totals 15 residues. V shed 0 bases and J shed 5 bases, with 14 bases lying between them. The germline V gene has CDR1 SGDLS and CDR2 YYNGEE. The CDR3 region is CASSVALGRVETQYF. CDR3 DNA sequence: TGTGCCAGCAGCGTAGCTCTCGGCAGGGTGGAGACCCAGTACTTC.

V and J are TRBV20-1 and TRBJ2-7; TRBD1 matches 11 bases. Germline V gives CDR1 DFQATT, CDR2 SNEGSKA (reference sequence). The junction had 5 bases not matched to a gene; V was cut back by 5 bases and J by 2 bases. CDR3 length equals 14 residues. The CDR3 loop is CSAPRTGGPYEQYF. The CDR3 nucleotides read TGCAGTGCTCCACGGACAGGGGGCCCCTACGAGCAGTACTTC.

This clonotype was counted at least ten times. The CDR3, as DNA: TGTGCCAGCAGCTTAGAGGGCAGGGGTTGGGAGCAGTACTTC. Translating gives CASSLEGRGWEQYF. The V call is TRBV11-2, the J call TRBJ2-7; tentatively, D is TRBD1 (6 bases). Looked up from germline, CDR1 is SGHAT and CDR2 is FQNNGV. The CDR3 is 14 residues long. Deletions cut 0 bases from V and 7 bases from J, with 13 bases between.

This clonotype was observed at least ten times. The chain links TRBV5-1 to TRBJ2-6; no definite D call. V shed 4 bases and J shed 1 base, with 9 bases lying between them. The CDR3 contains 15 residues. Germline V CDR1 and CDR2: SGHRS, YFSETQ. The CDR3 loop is CASSPTQSGANVLTF. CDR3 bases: TGCGCCAGCAGCCCAACACAGTCTGGGGCCAACGTCCTGACTTTC.

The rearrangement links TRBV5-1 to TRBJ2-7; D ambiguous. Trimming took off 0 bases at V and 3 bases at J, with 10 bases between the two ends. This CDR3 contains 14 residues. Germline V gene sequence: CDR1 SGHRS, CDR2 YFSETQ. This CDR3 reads CASSLEGPHYEQYF. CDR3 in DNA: TGCGCCAGCAGCTTGGAGGGTCCGCACTACGAGCAGTACTTC. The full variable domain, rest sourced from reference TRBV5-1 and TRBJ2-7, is KAGVTQTPRYLIKTRGQQVTLSCSPISGHRSVSWYQQTPGQGLQFLFEYFSETQRNKGNFPGRFSGRQFSNSRSEMNVSTLELGDSALYLCASSLEGPHYEQYFGPGTRLTVT.